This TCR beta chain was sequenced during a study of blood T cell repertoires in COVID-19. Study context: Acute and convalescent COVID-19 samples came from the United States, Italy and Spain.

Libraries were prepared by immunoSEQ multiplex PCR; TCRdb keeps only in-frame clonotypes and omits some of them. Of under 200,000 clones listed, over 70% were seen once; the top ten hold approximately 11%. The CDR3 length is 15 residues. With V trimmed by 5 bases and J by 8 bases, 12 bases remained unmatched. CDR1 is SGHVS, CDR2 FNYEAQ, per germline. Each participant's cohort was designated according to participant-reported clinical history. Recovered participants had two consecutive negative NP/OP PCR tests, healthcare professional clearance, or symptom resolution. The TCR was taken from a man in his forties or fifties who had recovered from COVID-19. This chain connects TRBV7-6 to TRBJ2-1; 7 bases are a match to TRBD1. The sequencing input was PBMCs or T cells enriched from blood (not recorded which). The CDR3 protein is CASSDRRTGPDEQFF. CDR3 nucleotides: TGTGCCAGCAGCGATCGACGGACAGGTCCCGATGAGCAGTTCTTC.